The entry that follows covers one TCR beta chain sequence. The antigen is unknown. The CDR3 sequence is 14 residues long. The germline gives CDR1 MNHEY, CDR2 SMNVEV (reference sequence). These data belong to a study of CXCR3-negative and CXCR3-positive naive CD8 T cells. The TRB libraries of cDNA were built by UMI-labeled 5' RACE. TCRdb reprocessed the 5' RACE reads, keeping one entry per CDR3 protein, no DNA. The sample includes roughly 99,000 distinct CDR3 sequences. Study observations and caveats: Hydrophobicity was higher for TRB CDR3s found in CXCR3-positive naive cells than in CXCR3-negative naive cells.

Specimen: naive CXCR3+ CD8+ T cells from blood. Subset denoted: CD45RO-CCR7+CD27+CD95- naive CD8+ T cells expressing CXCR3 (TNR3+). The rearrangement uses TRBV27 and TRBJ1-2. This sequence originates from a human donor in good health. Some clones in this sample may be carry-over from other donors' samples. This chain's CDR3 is CASSSSWFDRGYTF.